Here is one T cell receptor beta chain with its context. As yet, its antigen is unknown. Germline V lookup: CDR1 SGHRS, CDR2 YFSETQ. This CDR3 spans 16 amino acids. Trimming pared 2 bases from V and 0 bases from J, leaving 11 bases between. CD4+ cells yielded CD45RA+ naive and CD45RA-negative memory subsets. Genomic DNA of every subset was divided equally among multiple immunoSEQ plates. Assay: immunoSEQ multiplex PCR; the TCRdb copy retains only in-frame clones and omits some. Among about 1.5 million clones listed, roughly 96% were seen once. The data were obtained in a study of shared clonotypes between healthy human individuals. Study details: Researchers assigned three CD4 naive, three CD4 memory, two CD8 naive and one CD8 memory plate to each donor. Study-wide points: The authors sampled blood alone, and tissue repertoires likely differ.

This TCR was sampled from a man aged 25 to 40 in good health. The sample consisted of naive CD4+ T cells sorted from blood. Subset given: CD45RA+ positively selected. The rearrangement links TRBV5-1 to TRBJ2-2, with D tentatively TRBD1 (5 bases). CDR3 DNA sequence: TGCGCCAGCAGCTTATCCCTGACAGCGAACACCGGGGAGCTGTTTTTT. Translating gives CASSLSLTANTGELFF.